This TCR beta chain was documented in a study of shared clonotypes between healthy human individuals. Findings and caveats of the study: For naive CD4 cells, roughly 5.5% of clonotypes were shared across a few donors. It was only blood that was sampled, and tissue repertoires likely differ. Relative to their counterparts shared across all four donors, non-shared clonotypes exhibited diminished generation probabilities.

This table comes from immunoSEQ multiplex PCR, and its TCRdb copy is limited to in-frame clones, with some not included. Found here are approximately 590,000 clones, nearly 97% of them singletons; the top ten hold around 0.11%. Naive-designated CD8 cells lacked CD45RO, were positively enriched for CCR7, and omitted terminally differentiated effector memory CD45RA+ cells. Germline V lookup: CDR1 SGHVS, CDR2 FQNEAQ. The CDR3 has 12 amino acids. Trimming cost V 5 bases and J 9 bases, with 11 bases left between them. As concerns this clone: As yet, its antigen is unknown.

The chain combines TRBV7-8 with TRBJ2-4; D gene unclear. The material sequenced was naive CD8+ T cells sorted from blood. The source of this sequence is a woman aged 25 to 45 in good health. The chain's CDR3 is CASSIKLGIQYF. For the CDR3, the DNA is TGTGCCAGCAGCATTAAACTGGGCATTCAGTACTTC.